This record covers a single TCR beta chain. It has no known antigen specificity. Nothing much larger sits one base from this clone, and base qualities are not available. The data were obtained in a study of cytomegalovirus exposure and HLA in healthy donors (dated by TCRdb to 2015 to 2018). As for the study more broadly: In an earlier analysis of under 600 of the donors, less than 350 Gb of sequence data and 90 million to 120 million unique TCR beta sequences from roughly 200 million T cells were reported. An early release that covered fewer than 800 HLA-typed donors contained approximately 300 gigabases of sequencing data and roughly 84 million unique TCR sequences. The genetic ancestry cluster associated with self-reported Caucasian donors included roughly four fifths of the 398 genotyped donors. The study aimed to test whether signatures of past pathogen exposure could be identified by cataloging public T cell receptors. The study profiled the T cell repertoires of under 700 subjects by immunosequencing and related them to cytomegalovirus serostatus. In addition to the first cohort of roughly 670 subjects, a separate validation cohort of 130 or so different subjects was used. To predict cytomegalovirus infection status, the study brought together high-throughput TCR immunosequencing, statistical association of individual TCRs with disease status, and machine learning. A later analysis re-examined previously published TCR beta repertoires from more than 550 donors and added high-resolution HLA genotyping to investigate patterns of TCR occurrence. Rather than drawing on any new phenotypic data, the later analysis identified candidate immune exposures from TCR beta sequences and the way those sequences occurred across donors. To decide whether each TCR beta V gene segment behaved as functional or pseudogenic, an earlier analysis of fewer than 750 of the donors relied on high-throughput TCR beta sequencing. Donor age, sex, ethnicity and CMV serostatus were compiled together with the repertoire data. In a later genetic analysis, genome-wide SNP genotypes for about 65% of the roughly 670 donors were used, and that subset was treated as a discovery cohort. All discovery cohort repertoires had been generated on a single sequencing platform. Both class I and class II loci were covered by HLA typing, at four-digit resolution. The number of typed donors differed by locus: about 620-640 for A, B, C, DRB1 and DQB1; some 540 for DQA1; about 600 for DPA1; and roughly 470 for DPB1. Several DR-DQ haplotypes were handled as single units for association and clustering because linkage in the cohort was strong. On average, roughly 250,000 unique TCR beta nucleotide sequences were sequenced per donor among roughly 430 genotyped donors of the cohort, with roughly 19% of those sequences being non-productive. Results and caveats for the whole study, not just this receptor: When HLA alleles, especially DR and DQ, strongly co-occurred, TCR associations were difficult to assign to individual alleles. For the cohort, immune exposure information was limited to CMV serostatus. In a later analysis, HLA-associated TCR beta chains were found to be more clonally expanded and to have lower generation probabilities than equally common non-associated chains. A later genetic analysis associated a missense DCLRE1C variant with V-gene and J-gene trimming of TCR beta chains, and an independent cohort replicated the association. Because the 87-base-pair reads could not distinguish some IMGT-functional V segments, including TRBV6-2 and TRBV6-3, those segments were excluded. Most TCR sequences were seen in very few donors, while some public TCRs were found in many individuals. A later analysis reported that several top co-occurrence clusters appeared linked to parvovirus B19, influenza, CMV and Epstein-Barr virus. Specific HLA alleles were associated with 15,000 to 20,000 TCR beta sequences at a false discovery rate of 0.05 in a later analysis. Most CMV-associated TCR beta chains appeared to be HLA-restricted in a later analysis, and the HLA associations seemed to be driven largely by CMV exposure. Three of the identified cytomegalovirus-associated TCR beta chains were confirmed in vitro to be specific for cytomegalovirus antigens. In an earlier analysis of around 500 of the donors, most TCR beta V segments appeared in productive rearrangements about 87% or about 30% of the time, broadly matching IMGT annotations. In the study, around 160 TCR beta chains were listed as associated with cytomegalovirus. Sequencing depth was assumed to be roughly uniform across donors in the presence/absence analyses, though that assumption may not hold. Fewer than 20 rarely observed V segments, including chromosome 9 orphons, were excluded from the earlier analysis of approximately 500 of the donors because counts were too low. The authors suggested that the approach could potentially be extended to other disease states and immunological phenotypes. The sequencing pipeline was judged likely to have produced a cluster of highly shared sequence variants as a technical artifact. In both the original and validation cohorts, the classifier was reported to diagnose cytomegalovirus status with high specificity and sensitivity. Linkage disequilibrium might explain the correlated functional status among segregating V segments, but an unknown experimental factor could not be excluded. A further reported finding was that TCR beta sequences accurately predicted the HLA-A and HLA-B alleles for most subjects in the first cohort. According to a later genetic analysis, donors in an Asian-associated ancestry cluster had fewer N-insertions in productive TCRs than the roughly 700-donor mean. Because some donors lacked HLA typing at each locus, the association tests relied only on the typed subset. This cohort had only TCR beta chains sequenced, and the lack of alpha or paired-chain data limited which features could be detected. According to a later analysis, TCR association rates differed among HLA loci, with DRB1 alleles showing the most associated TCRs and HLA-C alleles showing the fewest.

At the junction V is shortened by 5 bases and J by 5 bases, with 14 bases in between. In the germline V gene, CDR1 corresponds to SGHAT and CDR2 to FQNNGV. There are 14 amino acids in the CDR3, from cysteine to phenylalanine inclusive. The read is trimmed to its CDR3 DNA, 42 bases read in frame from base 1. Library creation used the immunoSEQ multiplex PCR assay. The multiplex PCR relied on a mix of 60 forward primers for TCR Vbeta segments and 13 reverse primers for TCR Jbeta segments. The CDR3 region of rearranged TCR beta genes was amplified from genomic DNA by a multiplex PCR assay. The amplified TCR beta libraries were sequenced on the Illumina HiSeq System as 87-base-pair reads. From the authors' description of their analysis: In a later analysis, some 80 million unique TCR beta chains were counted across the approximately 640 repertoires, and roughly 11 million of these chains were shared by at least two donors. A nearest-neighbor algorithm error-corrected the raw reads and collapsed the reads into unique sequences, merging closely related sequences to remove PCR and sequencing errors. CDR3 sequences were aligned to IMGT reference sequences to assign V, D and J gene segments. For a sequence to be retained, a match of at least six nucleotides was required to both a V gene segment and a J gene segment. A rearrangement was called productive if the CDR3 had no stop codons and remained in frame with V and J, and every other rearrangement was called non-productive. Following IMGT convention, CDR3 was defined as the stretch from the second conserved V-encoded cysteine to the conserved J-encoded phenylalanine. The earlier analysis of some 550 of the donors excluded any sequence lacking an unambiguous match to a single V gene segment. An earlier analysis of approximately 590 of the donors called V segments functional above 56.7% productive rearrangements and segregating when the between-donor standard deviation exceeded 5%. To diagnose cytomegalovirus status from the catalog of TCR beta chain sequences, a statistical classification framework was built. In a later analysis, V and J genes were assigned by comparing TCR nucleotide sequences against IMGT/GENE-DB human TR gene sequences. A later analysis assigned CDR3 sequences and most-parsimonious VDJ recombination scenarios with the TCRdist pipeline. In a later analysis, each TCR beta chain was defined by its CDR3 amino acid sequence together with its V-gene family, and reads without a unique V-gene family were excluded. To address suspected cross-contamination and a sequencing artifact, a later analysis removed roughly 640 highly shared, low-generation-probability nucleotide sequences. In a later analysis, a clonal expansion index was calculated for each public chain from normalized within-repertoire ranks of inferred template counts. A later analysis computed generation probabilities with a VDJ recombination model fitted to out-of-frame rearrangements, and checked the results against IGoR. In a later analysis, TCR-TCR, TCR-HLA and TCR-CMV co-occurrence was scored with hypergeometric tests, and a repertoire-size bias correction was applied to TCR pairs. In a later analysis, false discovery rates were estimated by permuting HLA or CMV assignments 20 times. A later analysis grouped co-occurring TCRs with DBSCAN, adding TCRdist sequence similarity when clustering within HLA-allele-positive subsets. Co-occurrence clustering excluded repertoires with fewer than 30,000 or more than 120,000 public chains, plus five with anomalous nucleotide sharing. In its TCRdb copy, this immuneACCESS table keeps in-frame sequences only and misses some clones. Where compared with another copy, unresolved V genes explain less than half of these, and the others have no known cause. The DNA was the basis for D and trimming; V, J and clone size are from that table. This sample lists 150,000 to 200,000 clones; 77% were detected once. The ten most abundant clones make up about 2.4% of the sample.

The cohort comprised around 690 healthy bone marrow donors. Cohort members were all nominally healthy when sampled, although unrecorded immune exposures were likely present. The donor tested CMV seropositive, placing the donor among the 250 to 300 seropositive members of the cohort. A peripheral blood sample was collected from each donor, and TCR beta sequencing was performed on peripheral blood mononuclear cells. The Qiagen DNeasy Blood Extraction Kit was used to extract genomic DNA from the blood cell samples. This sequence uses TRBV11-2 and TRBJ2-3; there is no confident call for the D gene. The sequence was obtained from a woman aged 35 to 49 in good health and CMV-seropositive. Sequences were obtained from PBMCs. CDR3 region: CASSPRSHGDTQYF. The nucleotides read TGTGCCAGCAGCCCCCGGTCGCATGGAGATACGCAGTATTTT.